These 26 T cell receptor beta chains were all obtained from the same sample, sequenced in a study of T-cell reconstitution after alpha-beta-depleted transplantation in children (dated by TCRdb to 2016 to 2018). Library method: PCR. The sample was run on an Illumina HiSeq 2500. TCR libraries were prepared with molecular barcoding, using unique molecular identifiers to normalize TCRbeta repertoire quantification. TCRdb itself trimmed the public reads at Q25 with fastp, ran MiXCR and retained productive beta chains. Rows with one shared CDR3 protein collapse into an entry with the most common genes and DNA. The sample includes a few hundred thousand distinct CDR3 sequences, with 9.5% to 13% observed a single time. 4.5% to 7% of the sample is in the top ten clones. This material consisted of PBMCs from the stem cell graft donor, taken from the stem cell graft. The receptors shown here come from a human donor who donated a stem cell graft to a child with acute myeloid leukemia.

This clonotype was seen only a few times. V gene TRBV7-8 combines with J gene TRBJ2-7, with D possibly being TRBD1 (6 bases). V gave up 6 bases and J gave up 6 bases, with 18 bases separating them. Germline V gene lookup returns CDR1 SGHVS and CDR2 FQNEAQ. The length of the CDR3 is 14 residues. The CDR3 region is CASSPRGPGPEQYV. The CDR3 region has the DNA TGTGCCAGCAGTCCCAGGGGTCCAGGGCCCGAGCAGTACGTC.

This clonotype has just a few counts. This chain connects TRBV10-3 to TRBJ2-7; 8 bases align to TRBD2. Germline assignment: CDR1 ENHRY and CDR2 SYGVKD. J was trimmed by 4 bases and V by 6 bases; bases with no gene match: 11. This CDR3 spans 15 amino acids. This CDR3 reads CAISSGSGSFYEQYF. For the CDR3, the DNA is TGTGCCATCAGCTCCGGGAGCGGGAGTTTTTACGAGCAGTACTTC.

In its sample, this clonotype was seen a few times. J is TRBJ2-1 and V is TRBV6-2 or TRBV6-3; D gene unclear. Germline loops: CDR1 MNHEY, CDR2 SVGEGT. The CDR3 has 16 amino acids. Trimming took off 0 bases at V and 7 bases at J, with 16 bases between the two ends. The CDR3 coding sequence is TGTGCCAGCAGTTACTCGACCCAGCGACCCTGGAATGAGCAGTTCTTC. Translating gives CASSYSTQRPWNEQFF.

The V and J genes are TRBV20-1 and TRBJ2-5, with TRBD2 matching over 8 bases. The CDR3 has 15 amino acids. V was pared by 0 bases and J by 2 bases, with 5 bases of the junction left unmatched. Germline CDR1 DFQATT, CDR2 SNEGSKA (reference sequence). Here the CDR3 reads CSAREAGDLQETQYF. The DNA of the CDR3 is TGCAGTGCTAGAGAAGCGGGGGACCTTCAAGAGACCCAGTACTTC.

The chain carries TRBV5-1 and TRBJ2-1; 7 bases are a match to TRBD2. After removal of 4 bases from V and 9 bases from J, the junction contained 13 bases not matched to a gene. Germline lookup yields CDR1 SGHRS and CDR2 YFSETQ. This CDR3 comprises 15 residues. The DNA of the CDR3 is TGCGCCAGCAGCCCCAAGTGGGAGGGCCGAGGTGAGCAGTTCTTC. Protein: CASSPKWEGRGEQFF.

This chain connects TRBV5-1 to TRBJ2-7, with a possible D match to TRBD2 (5 bases). The V end lost 0 bases, the J end lost 2 bases, and 9 bases lay between the germline ends. There are 14 residues in the CDR3. Per the germline V gene, CDR1 is SGHRS and CDR2 is YFSETQ. The CDR3 reads CASSLEGAAYEQYF. CDR3 sequence (DNA): TGCGCCAGCAGCTTGGAGGGAGCCGCCTACGAGCAGTACTTC.

The chain couples TRBV7-3 to TRBJ2-3; TRBD1 is a possible D gene (5 bases). The V and J ends lost 4 bases and 1 base respectively, with 15 bases between them. Germline loops: CDR1 SGHTA, CDR2 FQGTGA. CDR3 length: 16 amino acids. The CDR3 nucleotides are TGTGCCAGCAGCTGGGGCGCAGGGCCGGGCACAGATACGCAGTATTTT. Translation: CASSWGAGPGTDTQYF.

This clonotype turned up a few times. The chain carries TRBV6-6 and TRBJ2-7, with D tentatively TRBD1 (5 bases). CDR3 size: 13 residues. Germline V gene lookup returns CDR1 MNHNY and CDR2 SVGAGI (reference sequence). The V and J ends lost 6 bases and 0 bases respectively, with 9 bases between them. CDR3 in DNA: TGTGCCAGCAGAAAAGACAGCTCCTACGAGCAGTACGTC. Translation gives CASRKDSSYEQYV.

V and J are TRBV7-9 and TRBJ1-3, with D uncertain. There are 12 residues in the CDR3. Trimming left V 5 bases short and J 4 bases short, with 6 bases between. The V gene's germline CDR1 is SEHNR and CDR2 FQNEAQ (reference sequence). CDR3 protein: CASSKTGNTIYF. For the CDR3, the DNA is TGTGCCAGCAGCAAGACAGGAAACACCATATATTTT.

This clonotype turned up a few times. The chain employs TRBV6-2 or TRBV6-3 and TRBJ2-5; D is perhaps TRBD2 (5 bases). CDR3 length: 12 residues. CDR1 and CDR2 (germline): MNHEY, SVGEGT. V lost 8 bases to trimming and J lost 1 base, with 8 bases between them. The CDR3 DNA is TGTGCCAGCCGGAGGACCCAAGAGACCCAGTACTTC. Translation gives CASRRTQETQYF.

V usage is TRBV29-1 and J usage is TRBJ2-2, with 9 bases matching TRBD1. The CDR3 has 13 amino acids. Germline values: CDR1 SQVTM, CDR2 ANQGSEA. V lost 5 bases and J lost 7; bases outside the gene matches: 5. CDR3 nucleotides: TGCAGCGTTTGGGACAGGGTGGACGGGGAGCTGTTTTTT. Protein: CSVWDRVDGELFF.

The chain carries TRBV12-3 or TRBV12-4 and TRBJ2-1; perhaps D is TRBD1 or TRBD2 (6 bases each). This CDR3 has 16 residues. The V end lost 6 bases, the J end lost 7 bases, and 22 bases lay between the germline ends. This CDR3 reads CASSPIGSGGGNEQFF. The DNA of the CDR3 is TGTGCCAGCAGCCCGATTGGTAGCGGAGGGGGGAATGAGCAGTTCTTC.

This clonotype occurred many times. The chain is built from TRBV29-1 and TRBJ2-3, with TRBD2 matching over 13 bases. CDR1 and CDR2 (germline): SQVTM, ANQGSEA. The V and J ends lost 3 bases and 3 bases, in that order; junction bases with no gene match: 9. The CDR3 has 17 residues. The DNA of the CDR3 is TGCAGCGTTGAGAGGACTAGCGGGAGATGGTATACAGATACGCAGTATTTT. As protein: CSVERTSGRWYTDTQYF.

This clonotype was observed at least ten times. The CDR3 protein is CSAPRQGGNEQFF. The CDR3 region has the DNA TGCAGTGCTCCCAGACAGGGGGGTAATGAGCAGTTCTTC. The chain recombines TRBV20-1 with TRBJ2-1; 9 positions agree with TRBD1. The CDR3 consists of 13 residues. The V gene's germline CDR1 is DFQATT and CDR2 SNEGSKA (reference sequence). The ends lost 5 bases at V and 7 bases at J; junction bases unmatched: 6.

This clonotype was detected only once. The gene calls are TRBV4-3 and TRBJ1-2; 10 bases map to TRBD1. This CDR3 has 15 amino acids. Germline CDR1 LGHNA, CDR2 YSLEER. The junction had 9 bases not matched to a gene; V was cut back by 7 bases and J by 4 bases. The CDR3 DNA follows: TGCGCCAGCAACCCGACAGGGGGCCTTCTCTATGGCTACACCTTC. Translation gives CASNPTGGLLYGYTF.

V is TRBV20-1 and J is TRBJ1-5, with 8 positions matching TRBD1. The germline CDR1 and CDR2 sequences are DFQATT and SNEGSKA (reference sequence). The length of the CDR3 is 14 residues. J gave up 6 bases and V 3 bases, and 7 bases lay outside the gene matches. In DNA form, the CDR3 reads TGCAGTGCTAGGAGCAGGGGGCTTGGTCAGCCCCAGCATTTT. Amino acids: CSARSRGLGQPQHF.

This clonotype occurred a few times. The rearrangement links TRBV20-1 to TRBJ1-2, with TRBD1 matching 9 bases. CDR3 length: 15 amino acids. Looked up from germline, CDR1 is DFQATT and CDR2 is SNEGSKA (reference sequence). V was pared by 3 bases and J by 6 bases, with 11 bases of the junction left unmatched. CDR3 nucleotides: TGCAGTGCTAGGGGACAGGGTTCGAGGAACGATGGCTACACCTTC. Residues: CSARGQGSRNDGYTF.

This chain joins TRBV7-9 and TRBJ2-1, with 8 bases identical to TRBD1. This CDR3 comprises 16 residues. Trimming removed 8 bases from V and 1 base from J; junction bases left unmatched: 10. Germline lookup yields CDR1 SEHNR and CDR2 FQNEAQ (reference sequence). The CDR3 DNA follows: TGTGCCAGCGGTGGGACAGGTGATTGGTCCTACAATGAGCAGTTCTTC. Translating gives CASGGTGDWSYNEQFF.

There are a few counts of this clonotype. The chain employs TRBV7-2 and TRBJ2-3; D is uncertain. V was cut by 3 bases and J by 0 bases, with 10 bases left in between. From germline, CDR1 is SGHTA and CDR2 FQGNSA. The CDR3 has 15 amino acids. The CDR3 DNA sequence: TGTGCCAGCAGCTTGGCCCTTCCAAGCACAGATACGCAGTATTTT. The encoded protein is CASSLALPSTDTQYF.

This clonotype was seen at least ten times. V usage is TRBV11-2 and J usage is TRBJ2-1, with D unclear. V was pared by 3 bases and J by 7 bases, with 10 bases between. CDR1 SGHAT and CDR2 FQNNGV come from the germline V gene. The CDR3 spans 13 residues. CDR3 in DNA: TGTGCCAGCAGCTTTGGCGTGGGTAATGAGCAGTTCTTC. Its translation is CASSFGVGNEQFF.

This clonotype was seen repeatedly, ten times or more. The chain uses TRBV7-9 and TRBJ1-4; no definite D call. Trimming removed 4 bases from V and 1 base from J, with 7 bases in between. CDR1 and CDR2 (germline): SEHNR, FQNEAQ (reference sequence). This CDR3 is built from 14 residues. CDR3: CASSSPKTNEKLFF. The CDR3 DNA reads as TGTGCCAGCAGCTCCCCGAAAACTAATGAAAAACTGTTTTTT.

In its sample, this clonotype was seen a few times. The rearrangement joins TRBV15 to TRBJ1-6, with D possibly TRBD1 on 5 matching bases. The CDR3 sequence is 14 residues long. Germline lookup yields CDR1 LNHNV and CDR2 YYDKDF (reference sequence). Trimming removed 6 bases from V and 8 bases from J, with 14 bases in between. The CDR3 sequence is CATRWGRVDSPLHF. The CDR3 DNA is TGTGCCACCAGATGGGGGAGAGTGGATTCACCCCTCCACTTT.

This clonotype has only a few counts. The chain has TRBV9 and TRBJ2-1, with 8 positions matching TRBD2. This CDR3 has 15 residues. Germline V lookup: CDR1 SGDLS, CDR2 YYNGEE. V lost 2 bases, J lost 2 bases, and 3 bases stayed unmatched. CDR3 DNA sequence: TGTGCCAGCAGCGTGCGGGAGGCCACCTACAATGAGCAGTTCTTC. Translated, it gives CASSVREATYNEQFF.

CDR3 sequence: CASSLPMDEQFF. The CDR3 coding sequence is TGTGCCAGCAGCCTCCCAATGGATGAGCAGTTCTTC. The rearrangement joins TRBV7-3 to TRBJ2-1; D remains ambiguous. There are 12 residues in the CDR3. Trimming stripped 5 bases from V and 8 bases from J, with 10 bases between. CDR1 is SGHTA, CDR2 FQGTGA, per germline. The full variable domain, rest sourced from reference TRBV7-3 and TRBJ2-1, is GAGVSQTPSNKVTEKGKYVELRCDPISGHTALYWYRQSLGQGPEFLIYFQGTGAADDSGLPNDRFFAVRPEGSVSTLKIQRTERGDSAVYLCASSLPMDEQFFGPGTRLTVL.

This clonotype was observed at least ten times. The rearrangement joins TRBV10-3 to TRBJ2-7; 10 nucleotides match TRBD1. The CDR3 covers 13 residues. Germline V gene sequence: CDR1 ENHRY, CDR2 SYGVKD. V shed 6 bases and J 4 bases; nucleotides not matched to a gene: 3. The CDR3 sequence is CAIRRDRGYEQYF. CDR3 nucleotides: TGTGCCATCAGGAGGGACAGGGGTTACGAGCAGTACTTC.

This clonotype was seen repeatedly, ten times or more. V is TRBV7-2 and J is TRBJ2-5; D not resolved. Looked up from germline, CDR1 is SGHTA and CDR2 is FQGNSA. The CDR3 runs to 11 residues. The V and J ends lost 7 bases and 0 bases respectively, with 3 bases between them. CDR3 bases: TGTGCCAGCAAAAACCAAGAGACCCAGTACTTC. It encodes CASKNQETQYF.